This is a list of T cell receptor beta chains from one sample in a study of blood T cell repertoires in COVID-19. The table came from immunoSEQ multiplex PCR; TCRdb's copy has only in-frame clones and leaves some out. This sample has under 85,000 clones, with nearly 90% found just once. Sequences were obtained from peripheral blood. These receptors were collected from a man aged 50-59 years with acute or convalescent COVID-19. The CDR3 runs from the conserved cysteine through the conserved F or W. The D gene is left open where the match is weak.

v_call: TRBV27; j_call: TRBJ2-7; d_call: -; cdr3_aa: CASSWTPGNSYEQYF; cdr3_nt: TGTGCCAGCAGTTGGACACCAGGGAACTCCTACGAGCAGTACTTC
v_call: TRBV29-1; j_call: TRBJ2-2; d_call: TRBD1; cdr3_aa: CSGRTGAGELFF; cdr3_nt: TGCAGCGGTCGGACAGGCGCCGGGGAGCTGTTTTTT
v_call: TRBV19; j_call: TRBJ2-3; d_call: TRBD2; cdr3_aa: CAASGLAGRDTQYF; cdr3_nt: TGTGCCGCCTCGGGACTAGCGGGAAGGGATACGCAGTATTTT
v_call: TRBV24-1; j_call: TRBJ1-5; d_call: TRBD1; cdr3_aa: CATSDTRQGPFNQPQHF; cdr3_nt: TGTGCCACCAGTGATACCCGACAGGGCCCATTCAATCAGCCCCAGCATTTT
v_call: TRBV4-1; j_call: TRBJ1-3; d_call: TRBD1; cdr3_aa: CASSQESLTGAGNTIYF; cdr3_nt: TGCGCCAGCAGCCAAGAGAGTTTAACAGGGGCTGGAAACACCATATATTTT
v_call: TRBV6-5; j_call: TRBJ1-2; d_call: -; cdr3_aa: CASRRGRQNYGYTF; cdr3_nt: TGTGCCAGCAGGAGAGGTCGGCAGAACTATGGCTACACCTTC
v_call: TRBV18; j_call: TRBJ2-3; d_call: -; cdr3_aa: CASSPGQGPSTDTQYF; cdr3_nt: TGTGCCAGCTCACCAGGGCAGGGCCCGAGCACAGATACGCAGTATTTT
v_call: TRBV9; j_call: TRBJ2-2; d_call: -; cdr3_aa: CASSVVRSPNTGELFF; cdr3_nt: TGTGCCAGCAGCGTAGTGCGGTCTCCGAACACCGGGGAGCTGTTTTTT
v_call: TRBV9; j_call: TRBJ1-1; d_call: TRBD1; cdr3_aa: CASSVGETGITEAFF; cdr3_nt: TGTGCCAGCAGCGTAGGAGAGACAGGGATCACTGAAGCTTTCTTT
v_call: TRBV7-2; j_call: TRBJ2-5; d_call: TRBD2; cdr3_aa: CASSLGGRAVRGGQYF; cdr3_nt: TGTGCCAGCAGCTTAGGCGGGAGGGCCGTCCGAGGGGGCCAGTACTTC
v_call: TRBV7-6; j_call: TRBJ2-2; d_call: TRBD1; cdr3_aa: CASSLGQGGTGELFF; cdr3_nt: TGTGCCAGCAGCCTGGGACAGGGAGGAACCGGGGAGCTGTTTTTT
v_call: TRBV6-5; j_call: TRBJ1-2; d_call: -; cdr3_aa: CASSYSRAPYGYTF; cdr3_nt: TGTGCCAGCAGTTACTCGAGGGCCCCCTATGGCTACACCTTC
v_call: TRBV11-3; j_call: TRBJ1-3; d_call: -; cdr3_aa: CASSPGSPWPGNTIYF; cdr3_nt: TGTGCCAGCAGCCCCGGGTCCCCATGGCCTGGAAACACCATATATTTT
v_call: TRBV19; j_call: TRBJ2-7; d_call: TRBD1; cdr3_aa: CASSIRGQGEQYF; cdr3_nt: TGTGCCAGTAGTATACGCGGACAGGGGGAGCAGTACTTC
v_call: TRBV19; j_call: TRBJ2-7; d_call: TRBD2; cdr3_aa: CASSIRVGLVGGRFYEQYF; cdr3_nt: TGTGCCAGTAGTATTCGGGTAGGGCTCGTTGGCGGGAGGTTTTACGAGCAGTACTTC
v_call: TRBV12-5; j_call: TRBJ2-3; d_call: TRBD1; cdr3_aa: CASLTDRGTDTQYF; cdr3_nt: TGTGCTAGCCTAACGGACAGGGGGACAGATACGCAGTATTTT
v_call: TRBV6-1; j_call: TRBJ2-3; d_call: -; cdr3_aa: CASSVRPTGDSTDTQYF; cdr3_nt: TGTGCCAGCAGTGTTAGACCCACAGGAGATAGCACAGATACGCAGTATTTT